This TCR beta chain was observed in a study of neurological immune-mediated disorders. Healthy controls were blood bank volunteers in Maryland, USA. Unsorted libraries used 2 million PBMCs kept at -80 degrees C. V lost 4 bases and J lost 6; bases outside the gene matches: 9. Germline lookup yields CDR1 SGHTA and CDR2 FQGNSA. The CDR3 is made up of 16 amino acids. cDNA synthesis was performed by 5'RACE with 10-nucleotide random UMIs. Every sequencing run produced over 160 million TCR-beta sequences, and the sequences from any one run covered 15-18 subjects. TCRdb reprocessed the 5' RACE reads via MiXCR and lists one record per CDR3 protein. The sample records 55,000 to 70,000 distinct CDR3 sequences, roughly 11% being singletons. This clonotype has ten or more counts.

The sequence was obtained from a man aged 55 to 70 in good health. This rearrangement joins TRBV7-2 to TRBJ2-2, with 9 nucleotides matching TRBD1. The source material was PBMCs. CDR3 sequence: CASSSGTGMVAGELFF. CDR3 nucleotides: TGTGCCAGCAGCTCCGGGACAGGGATGGTGGCCGGGGAGCTGTTTTTT.